This TCR beta chain was sequenced during a study of shared clonotypes between healthy human individuals. General study results and limits: Some clonotypes were shared by all four sorted-subset donors, while others were not shared. The non-shared ones had lower generation probabilities than the shared ones.

CDR3 length equals 15 residues. V lost 0 bases, J lost 6 bases, and 12 bases lay in between. Germline values: CDR1 SGHRS, CDR2 YFSETQ. About this clone: What it recognizes is unknown.

Produced via immunoSEQ multiplex PCR; TCRdb's table is partial and in-frame only. The sample carries more than 2,000,000 clones, 85% to 95% recorded once. This sequence was found in a man younger than 35 in good health. Some clones in this sample may be carry-over from other donors' samples. This chain links TRBV5-1 with TRBJ2-2; perhaps TRBD1 as D (5 bases). Sequencing used naive CD4+ T cells from PBMCs. Described subset: CD45RA+ positively selected. The CDR3 protein is CASSLVTGEAGELFF. In DNA, the CDR3 is TGCGCCAGCAGCTTGGTAACAGGCGAGGCCGGGGAGCTGTTTTTT.